The 19 T cell receptor beta chains presented below share a single source sample, sequenced in a study of cytomegalovirus exposure and HLA in healthy donors. Profiling relied on immunoSEQ multiplex PCR, and the TCRdb table lists in-frame clones only, not all of them. Of approximately 260,000 clones detected, about 86% appear once; the ten largest clones hold less than 1.2%. The sample comprised PBMCs. Source of these receptors: a woman aged 18-29 years in good health and CMV-seronegative.

The CDR3 region is CASSQGGTSGYEQYF. The CDR3, as DNA: TGCGCCAGCAGCCAGGGGGGGACTAGCGGCTACGAGCAGTACTTC. This chain uses TRBV4-3 with TRBJ2-7; 11 nucleotides match TRBD2. Germline trimming cut 3 bases from V and 3 bases from J; bases unmatched to any gene: 4. The CDR3 has 15 residues. Looked up from germline, CDR1 is LGHNA and CDR2 is YSLEER.

The chain employs TRBV10-3 and TRBJ2-7, with D unclear. Germline CDR1 ENHRY, CDR2 SYGVKD. Deletions cut 0 bases from V and 3 bases from J, with 6 bases between. This CDR3 has 13 residues. The CDR3 protein is CAISESEIYEQYF. CDR3 sequence (DNA): TGTGCCATCAGTGAGTCGGAGATCTACGAGCAGTACTTC.

This clone has a single count. The rearrangement joins TRBV19 to TRBJ2-7; a weak D match, TRBD1 (6 bases). Germline V gives CDR1 LNHDA, CDR2 SQIVND (reference sequence). The CDR3 contains 15 residues. Trimming took off 3 bases at V and 0 bases at J, with 12 bases between the two ends. The CDR3 reads CASSMTARGSYEQYF. The CDR3 coding sequence is TGTGCCAGTAGTATGACCGCCAGGGGCTCCTACGAGCAGTACTTC. Full variable domain (outside the CDR3, taken from reference TRBV19 and TRBJ2-7): DGGITQSPKYLFRKEGQNVTLSCEQNLNHDAMYWYRQDPGQGLRLIYYSQIVNDFQKGDIAEGYSVSREKKESFPLTVTSAQKNPTAFYLCASSMTARGSYEQYFGPGTRLTVT.

This chain links TRBV5-1 with TRBJ2-7; TRBD1 aligns across 9 bases. The CDR3 sequence is 15 residues long. Germline V gene data show CDR1 as SGHRS and CDR2 as YFSETQ. With 4 bases clipped from V and 7 bases from J, the junction kept 12 bases outside the gene matches. CDR3 in DNA: TGCGCCAGCAGCGTGGACAGGGGAATTTCACGGGAGCAGTACTTC. Protein product: CASSVDRGISREQYF.

DNA of the CDR3: TGTGCCAGCAGCCAAGGGAAGGGAGCAGATACGCAGTATTTT. Amino acids: CASSQGKGADTQYF. The chain combines TRBV4-2 with TRBJ2-3, with D possibly TRBD2 on 5 matching bases. The germline CDR1 and CDR2 sequences are LGHNA and YNFKEQ. There are 14 residues in the CDR3. The germline V and J ends were trimmed by 1 base and 4 bases, with 9 bases remaining between them.

The sample holds one count of this clone. The J gene is TRBJ2-3, the V gene TRBV5-1; weak D call: TRBD2 (7 bases). Looked up from germline, CDR1 is SGHRS and CDR2 is YFSETQ. Trimming removed 4 bases from V and 0 bases from J, with 18 bases in between. The CDR3 length is 17 residues. The CDR3 loop reads CASSRVGGRFSTDTQYF. The CDR3 DNA sequence: TGCGCCAGCAGCCGGGTGGGGGGGCGCTTTAGCACAGATACGCAGTATTTT.

J is TRBJ1-2 and V is TRBV9; TRBD1 matches 12 bases. This CDR3 region has 16 residues. Germline V lookup: CDR1 SGDLS, CDR2 YYNGEE. V shed 3 bases, J shed 6 bases, and the junction held 9 bases outside the gene matches. The CDR3 loop reads CASSESGTGGGDGYTF. The CDR3 DNA sequence: TGTGCCAGCAGCGAGTCCGGGACAGGGGGCGGGGATGGCTACACCTTC.

The V and J genes are TRBV6-5 and TRBJ1-3; D is uncertain. With 6 bases removed from V and 1 base from J, the gap between germline ends came to 13 bases. The CDR3 is 15 residues long. The germline V gene has CDR1 MNHEY and CDR2 SVGAGI. DNA for the CDR3: TGTGCCAGCAGCCCCTGGCAGGATTCTGGAAACACCATATATTTT. This encodes CASSPWQDSGNTIYF.

This clone has a single count. The J gene is TRBJ2-5, the V gene TRBV30; D may be TRBD2 (6 bases). Trimming pared 3 bases from V and 5 bases from J, leaving 25 bases between. There are 17 residues in the CDR3. Germline-derived CDR1 and CDR2 are GTSNPN and SVGIG (reference sequence). This CDR3 is CAWRGDPGGVLGETQYF. As DNA, the CDR3 is TGTGCCTGGAGAGGAGATCCCGGCGGGGTCCTAGGGGAGACCCAGTACTTC.

This rearrangement joins TRBV7-8 to TRBJ1-5, with 9 bases identical to TRBD1. This CDR3 has 16 amino acids. CDR1 is SGHVS and CDR2 is FQNEAQ in the germline V gene. V shed 5 bases, J shed 3 bases, and the junction held 8 bases outside the gene matches. Here the CDR3 DNA reads TGTGCCAGCAGCCCGGGACAGGGAGGTCCCAATCAGCCCCAGCATTTT. Encoded protein: CASSPGQGGPNQPQHF.

The chain has TRBV2 and TRBJ1-2, with TRBD1 identical over 9 bases. The V and J ends lost 5 bases and 7 bases, in that order; junction bases with no gene match: 11. The CDR3 runs 15 residues. Germline CDR1 is SNHLY and CDR2 is FYNNEI. In nucleotides, the CDR3 is TGTGCCAGCAGTTTCGTCCTACAGGGGGCCGGTGGCTACACCTTC. Its translation is CASSFVLQGAGGYTF. Based on the CDR3 plus reference TRBV2 and TRBJ1-2, the full variable domain is EPEVTQTPSHQVTQMGQEVILRCVPISNHLYFYWYRQILGQKVEFLVSFYNNEISEKSEIFDDQFSVERPDGSNFTLKIRSTKLEDSAMYFCASSFVLQGAGGYTFGSGTRLTVV.

The chain recombines TRBV6-5 with TRBJ2-1, with 8 positions matching TRBD2. Trimming removed 6 bases from V and 0 bases from J; junction bases left unmatched: 4. Per the germline V gene, CDR1 is MNHEY and CDR2 is SVGAGI. The CDR3 length is 15 residues. The CDR3 region is CASRIAGRSYNEQFF. The DNA for the CDR3 is TGTGCCAGCAGGATAGCGGGACGCTCCTACAATGAGCAGTTCTTC.

This clone came up a few times. The chain couples TRBV19 to TRBJ1-5, with TRBD1 identical over 7 bases. With V trimmed by 8 bases and J by 5 bases, 12 bases remained unmatched. The CDR3 covers 15 residues. Germline-derived CDR1 and CDR2 are LNHDA and SQIVND (reference sequence). The CDR3 protein is CASHFSGGWYQPQHF. The CDR3, as DNA: TGTGCCAGTCACTTTTCAGGGGGATGGTATCAGCCCCAGCATTTT.

This clone came up many times. The rearrangement links TRBV6-4 to TRBJ2-2; 10 nucleotides agree with TRBD1. The CDR3 covers 16 residues. The V segment lost 0 bases and the J segment 3 bases; nucleotides outside the gene matches: 1. The V gene's germline CDR1 is MRHNA and CDR2 SNTAGT. Here the CDR3 reads CASSDSGTGDTGELFF. The CDR3 region has the DNA TGTGCCAGCAGTGACTCCGGGACAGGGGACACCGGGGAGCTGTTTTTT.

The chain uses TRBV28 and TRBJ1-5; D is unresolved. Germline V lookup: CDR1 MDHEN, CDR2 SYDVKM. Trimming cost V 4 bases and J 0 bases, with 16 bases left between them. CDR3 length: 17 residues. The CDR3 protein is CASSSRTVDYSNQPQHF. CDR3 DNA sequence: TGTGCCAGCAGTTCACGGACTGTGGACTATAGCAATCAGCCCCAGCATTTT.

V gene TRBV6-1 combines with J gene TRBJ2-7; D is perhaps TRBD1 (5 bases). The CDR3 has 15 amino acids. The ends were cut back, 4 bases at V and 3 bases at J, with 16 bases in the middle. Germline values: CDR1 MNHNS, CDR2 SASEGT. The DNA for the CDR3 is TGTGCCAGCAGTGGGGCGGCAGGGATAAGCTACGAGCAGTACTTC. Protein product: CASSGAAGISYEQYF.

The V and J genes are TRBV5-6 and TRBJ2-7; TRBD2 agrees at 8 bases. V gave up 4 bases and J gave up 3 bases; unmatched junction bases: 0. The CDR3 contains 12 residues. CDR1 and CDR2 from the germline V gene are SGHDT and YYEEEE. Here the CDR3 DNA reads TGTGCCAGCAGCCGGGGGGGCTACGAGCAGTACTTC. Protein: CASSRGGYEQYF. The variable domain in full, with the rest retrieved from reference TRBV5-6 and TRBJ2-7, is DAGVTQSPTHLIKTRGQQVTLRCSPKSGHDTVSWYQQALGQGPQFIFQYYEEEERQRGNFPDRFSGHQFPNYSSELNVNALLLGDSALYLCASSRGGYEQYFGPGTRLTVT.

The rearrangement uses TRBV6-6 and TRBJ1-2; perhaps TRBD1 as D (5 bases). The CDR3 extends over 16 amino acids. Trimming removed 6 bases at V and 8 bases at J, with 25 bases between. The germline V gene encodes CDR1 MNHNY and CDR2 SVGAGI (reference sequence). Here the CDR3 reads CASRPRAGDHLWGYTF. DNA for the CDR3: TGTGCCAGCAGACCCCGCGCGGGGGACCACCTCTGGGGCTACACCTTC.

Written as DNA, the CDR3 is TGTGCCAGCAGCTGGCAGGGGTACAATGAGCAGTTCTTC. Its protein is CASSWQGYNEQFF. V and J are TRBV11-2 and TRBJ2-1, with D tentatively TRBD1 (6 bases). Trimming shortened V by 4 bases and J by 4 bases, and 8 bases separated the two germline ends. Per germline, CDR1 SGHAT and CDR2 FQNNGV. This CDR3 region has 13 residues.